This passage covers 20 T cell receptor beta chains from one sample sequenced in a study of cytomegalovirus exposure and HLA in healthy donors. It was with 60 Vbeta and 13 Jbeta primers that the PCR ran. Measured with immunoSEQ multiplex PCR; TCRdb has only the in-frame clones, and not every one. The sample records fewer than 150,000 clones, 60% to 75% being singletons. Sample: PBMCs. All receptors derive from a woman aged 50 to 65 in good health and CMV-seropositive.

The chain joins TRBV2 to TRBJ2-6, with TRBD2 matching 7 bases. V trimming: 6 bases; J trimming: 0 bases; junction bases outside the gene matches: 11. This CDR3 spans 18 amino acids. Germline V lookup: CDR1 SNHLY, CDR2 FYNNEI. CDR3 nucleotide sequence: TGTGCCAGCAGCAAAGGGTCGCGGGGGAGCTCTGGGGCCAACGTCCTGACTTTC. This translates into CASSKGSRGSSGANVLTF.

This sequence joins TRBV6-1 and TRBJ2-2; 7 bases fit TRBD1. V lost 6 bases and J lost 4; bases outside the gene matches: 8. Germline CDR1 MNHNS, CDR2 SASEGT. The CDR3 extends over 15 amino acids. This CDR3 reads CASRLEDRVTGELFF. The DNA of the CDR3 is TGTGCCAGCAGGTTAGAAGACAGGGTCACCGGGGAGCTGTTTTTT.

V gene TRBV5-1 combines with J gene TRBJ2-5; D gene unclear. The CDR3 length is 15 residues. V shed 4 bases and J shed 1 base, with 14 bases lying between them. Germline CDR1 and CDR2: SGHRS and YFSETQ. The CDR3 sequence: CASSRGGPRQETQYF. The CDR3 DNA follows: TGCGCCAGCAGCCGAGGCGGCCCCCGCCAAGAGACCCAGTACTTC.

V usage is TRBV6-6 and J usage is TRBJ2-1; 11 positions match TRBD1. This CDR3 has 15 amino acids. The germline V gene encodes CDR1 MNHNY and CDR2 SVGAGI (reference sequence). V gave up 4 bases and J gave up 5 bases; unmatched junction bases: 4. The CDR3: CASSSGQGGDNEQFF. CDR3 sequence (DNA): TGTGCCAGCAGTTCGGGACAGGGGGGAGACAATGAGCAGTTCTTC.

The chain recombines TRBV27 with TRBJ1-2; weak D call: TRBD1 (6 bases). V lost 5 bases and J 6 bases, leaving 22 bases between the germline ends. CDR1 MNHEY and CDR2 SMNVEV come from the germline V gene (reference sequence). This CDR3 is built from 16 residues. CDR3 amino acids: CASSPLERGSGHGYTF. CDR3 DNA: TGTGCCAGCAGTCCACTGGAAAGGGGGTCAGGTCATGGCTACACCTTC.

This rearrangement joins TRBV11-3 to TRBJ1-2, with TRBD1 matching over 7 bases. Germline CDR1 reads SGHNT; CDR2 reads YENEEA. The CDR3 is 15 residues long. After removal of 5 bases from V and 3 bases from J, the junction contained 9 bases not matched to a gene. The CDR3 loop is CASSPTGQGDYGYTF. The CDR3, as DNA: TGTGCCAGCAGCCCAACTGGGCAGGGGGACTATGGCTACACCTTC.

The chain joins TRBV5-5 to TRBJ2-6, with TRBD1 as a possible D gene (6 bases). The V and J ends lost 4 bases and 4 bases respectively, with 12 bases between them. In germline, CDR1 is SGHKS, CDR2 YYEKEE (reference sequence). CDR3 length: 15 residues. DNA of the CDR3: TGTGCCAGCAGCGACACAGGGTCCGGGGCCAACGTCCTGACTTTC. Its protein is CASSDTGSGANVLTF.

This clone appeared a few times. This chain connects TRBV30 to TRBJ2-3; 8 nucleotides line up with TRBD1. CDR1 GTSNPN and CDR2 SVGIG come from the germline V gene (reference sequence). The CDR3 runs to 14 residues. The CDR3 reads CALKTTGGTDTQYF. The CDR3 bases are TGTGCACTCAAAACGACAGGGGGCACAGATACGCAGTATTTT. The full variable domain, with the rest looked up from reference TRBV30 and TRBJ2-3, is SQTIHQWPATLVQPVGSPLSLECTVEGTSNPNLYWYRQAAGRGLQLLFYSVGIGQISSEVPQNLSASRPQDRQFILSSKKLLLSDSGFYLCALKTTGGTDTQYFGPGTRLTVL.

The V call is TRBV10-3, the J call TRBJ1-2, with TRBD1 identical over 7 bases. This CDR3 contains 14 residues. Germline-derived CDR1 and CDR2 are ENHRY and SYGVKD. V was pared by 6 bases and J by 6 bases, with 10 bases of the junction left unmatched. The CDR3 DNA reads as TGTGCCATCAGCGAACAGGGGTGGTATGATGGCTACACCTTC. The encoded protein is CAISEQGWYDGYTF.

Written as DNA, the CDR3 is TGCGCCAGCAGCTTGGCCGGGACAGCTAACACTGAAGCTTTCTTT. Protein: CASSLAGTANTEAFF. The chain couples TRBV5-1 to TRBJ1-1; 7 bases line up with TRBD1. The V segment lost 0 bases and the J segment 2 bases; nucleotides outside the gene matches: 4. Germline V lookup: CDR1 SGHRS, CDR2 YFSETQ. This CDR3 contains 15 residues.

This clone is a singleton in its sample. This sequence joins TRBV7-2 and TRBJ1-2, with TRBD1 matching over 8 bases. From germline, CDR1 is SGHTA and CDR2 FQGNSA. The CDR3 sequence is 13 residues long. The trim removed 5 bases at V and 3 bases at J, leaving 2 bases unmatched. As DNA, the CDR3 is TGTGCCAGCAGCGTGACAGGGGACTATGGCTACACCTTC. Translated, it gives CASSVTGDYGYTF.

The chain combines TRBV7-2 with TRBJ1-1; D is possibly TRBD1 (6 bases). This CDR3 contains 15 residues. Trimming pared 6 bases from V and 2 bases from J, leaving 16 bases between. Germline assignment: CDR1 SGHTA and CDR2 FQGNSA. CDR3 in amino acids: CASSSRGLRNTEAFF. Written as DNA, the CDR3 is TGTGCCAGCAGTTCCAGGGGATTGAGAAACACTGAAGCTTTCTTT.

The CDR3 nucleotides are TGTGCCTGGAGTGGTCCGGGACTTACAGATACGCAGTATTTT. This gives the protein CAWSGPGLTDTQYF. The rearrangement uses TRBV30 and TRBJ2-3, with a possible D match to TRBD2 (6 bases). Trimming cost V 1 base and J 3 bases, with 11 bases left between them. The germline CDR1 and CDR2 sequences are GTSNPN and SVGIG (reference sequence). The CDR3 has 14 residues.

The chain combines TRBV5-4 with TRBJ2-3, with no clear D. Trimming cost V 4 bases and J 1 base, with 13 bases left between them. CDR3 length: 15 residues. Per germline, CDR1 SGHNT and CDR2 YYREEE (reference sequence). The CDR3 DNA reads as TGTGCCAGCAGCCTTGGGCAGGATGGCACAGATACGCAGTATTTT. Translated, it gives CASSLGQDGTDTQYF.

This clone showed up just once. The rearrangement uses TRBV20-1 and TRBJ2-7, with D possibly TRBD1 on 5 matching bases. V was clipped by 6 bases and J by 3 bases, with 9 bases between them. The V gene's germline CDR1 is DFQATT and CDR2 SNEGSKA (reference sequence). This CDR3 is built from 11 residues. The CDR3 region is CSASQGYEQYF. The CDR3 DNA reads TGCAGTGCCTCCCAGGGCTACGAGCAGTACTTC.

This rearrangement joins TRBV7-8 to TRBJ1-2; tentatively, D is TRBD1 (5 bases). The CDR3 runs to 15 residues. The germline V gene encodes CDR1 SGHVS and CDR2 FQNEAQ. With 0 bases removed from V and 4 bases from J, the gap between germline ends came to 12 bases. The CDR3 sequence: CASSLAGRQGYGYTF. The CDR3 DNA reads as TGTGCCAGCAGCTTAGCGGGGAGGCAGGGCTATGGCTACACCTTC.

This chain links TRBV5-1 with TRBJ1-4; 8 nucleotides line up with TRBD1. The CDR3 covers 15 residues. Per the germline V gene, CDR1 is SGHRS and CDR2 is YFSETQ. The trim removed 5 bases at V and 8 bases at J, leaving 11 bases unmatched. The CDR3 DNA follows: TGCGCCAGCAGTCCACTCCAGGGGGCAGGGGAAAAACTGTTTTTT. It is translated as CASSPLQGAGEKLFF.

The rearrangement links TRBV2 to TRBJ1-5; 9 nucleotides agree with TRBD1. Germline loops: CDR1 SNHLY, CDR2 FYNNEI. This CDR3 is 17 amino acids long. V shed 4 bases, J shed 4 bases, and the junction held 11 bases outside the gene matches. DNA for the CDR3: TGTGCCAGCAGTGGCTCCCGGACAGGGGTTGGAAATCAGCCCCAGCATTTT. Amino acid sequence: CASSGSRTGVGNQPQHF.

This chain links TRBV2 with TRBJ2-3, with TRBD2 matching over 9 bases. This CDR3 has 17 residues. CDR1 SNHLY and CDR2 FYNNEI come from the germline V gene. V was clipped by 4 bases and J by 4 bases; unmatched bases: 12. DNA for the CDR3: TGTGCCAGCAGTGGGTGGGGGGCTAGCGGGGAGGCAGATACGCAGTATTTT. Residues: CASSGWGASGEADTQYF. The complete variable domain, with remaining parts taken from reference TRBV2 and TRBJ2-3, reads EPEVTQTPSHQVTQMGQEVILRCVPISNHLYFYWYRQILGQKVEFLVSFYNNEISEKSEIFDDQFSVERPDGSNFTLKIRSTKLEDSAMYFCASSGWGASGEADTQYFGPGTRLTVL.

CDR3 coding DNA: TGTGCCAGCAGCCGCGGGATAGAGACCCAGTACTTC. Its protein is CASSRGIETQYF. The chain employs TRBV7-2 and TRBJ2-5; tentative D call: TRBD2 (6 bases). There are 12 residues in the CDR3. V was clipped by 5 bases and J by 4 bases, with 8 bases between them. CDR1 is SGHTA, CDR2 FQGNSA, per germline.